Below, 8 T cell receptor beta chains from the same sample are listed, as sequenced in a study of low-dose radiotherapy and immunotherapy resistance in tumors. TRAV- and TRBV-specific primers were used for first-strand cDNA, which covered alpha and beta chains. PCR amplification of the TCRs was performed with Phusion for 20 PCR cycles, and it relied on a constant-region primer together with a V-primer adapter. TCRdb used MiXCR to reprocess the reads, holding one entry per CDR3 protein. Of about 89,000 distinct CDR3 sequences in the sample, under 10% were seen once. Time point noted: before trial treatment. The sample consisted of PBMCs, taken before treatment. Receptors originate from a male donor with prostate cancer.

This clonotype was counted at least ten times. This chain uses TRBV20-1 with TRBJ2-5, with 7 bases identical to TRBD2. CDR1 is DFQATT and CDR2 is SNEGSKA in the germline V gene (reference sequence). CDR3 length equals 16 residues. V was clipped by 3 bases and J by 4 bases; unmatched bases: 14. The CDR3 DNA reads as TGCAGTGCTAGCAATTTAGGGCTAGCGGAAAGAGAGACCCAGTACTTC. The encoded protein is CSASNLGLAERETQYF.

The sample holds many counts of this clonotype. The chain is built from TRBV3-1 and TRBJ2-5; TRBD2 matches 15 bases. CDR1 and CDR2 (germline): LGHDT, YNNKEL (reference sequence). V shed 4 bases and J 0 bases; nucleotides not matched to a gene: 3. This CDR3 has 17 residues. The CDR3 spells CASSPGLAGGNQETQYF. The CDR3, as DNA: TGTGCCAGCAGCCCGGGACTAGCGGGAGGAAACCAAGAGACCCAGTACTTC.

Details on this clonotype: A far larger clone is only one base removed, so a read error is likely. The chain joins TRBV28 to TRBJ2-7, with unresolved D. The CDR3 is 11 residues long. Germline CDR1 reads MDHEN; CDR2 reads SYDVKM. V lost 6 bases to trimming and J lost 4 bases, with 7 bases between them. The DNA of the CDR3 is TGTGCCAGCAGCCTTTTTTACGAGCAGTACTTC. The encoded protein is CASSLFYEQYF.

This clonotype was observed at least ten times. J is TRBJ2-7 and V is TRBV20-1; 8 positions match TRBD2. V lost 0 bases, J lost 4 bases, and 11 bases stayed unmatched. From germline, CDR1 is DFQATT and CDR2 SNEGSKA (reference sequence). The CDR3 covers 16 residues. This CDR3 is CSARDSAGRATYEQYF. In nucleotides, the CDR3 is TGCAGTGCTAGAGATTCTGCCGGGAGGGCCACATACGAGCAGTACTTC.

This clonotype was counted at least ten times. This rearrangement joins TRBV13 to TRBJ2-7; D might be TRBD2 (5 bases). The length of the CDR3 is 16 residues. CDR1 PRHDT and CDR2 FYEKMQ come from the germline V gene (reference sequence). V lost 3 bases to trimming and J lost 3 bases, with 18 bases between them. The DNA for the CDR3 is TGTGCCAGCAGCTTGGCGAGCGCGAGCGGCCTCTACGAGCAGTACTTC. Translating gives CASSLASASGLYEQYF.

J is TRBJ2-3 and V is TRBV4-2; TRBD2 matches 7 bases. Germline assignment: CDR1 LGHNA and CDR2 YNFKEQ. The CDR3 has 15 residues. V shed 0 bases, J shed 7 bases, and the junction held 7 bases outside the gene matches. The CDR3 reads CASSQDQLASNTQYF. CDR3 sequence (DNA): TGTGCCAGCAGCCAAGATCAACTAGCGTCAAATACGCAGTATTTT.

As for this clonotype: This likely came from a read error, as a far larger clone is one base away. The chain employs TRBV4-2 and TRBJ2-7, with 13 positions matching TRBD2. Germline CDR1 and CDR2: LGHNA and YNFKEQ. The ends lost 1 base at V and 7 bases at J; junction bases unmatched: 13. The CDR3 runs 18 residues. CDR3 in amino acids: CASSQGGTSGASYNEQYF. The CDR3 nucleotides are TGTGCCAGCAGCCAAGGTGGGACTAGCGGGGCTTCCTACAATGAGCAGTACTTC.

At least ten counts were recorded for this clonotype. The chain has TRBV29-1 and TRBJ2-7, with D possibly TRBD2 on 5 matching bases. Trimming stripped 0 bases from V and 7 bases from J, with 7 bases between. Germline lookup yields CDR1 SQVTM and CDR2 ANQGSEA. The CDR3 sequence is 11 residues long. The DNA for the CDR3 is TGCAGCGTTGAAGATCGAGGGGAGCAGTACTTC. Encoded protein: CSVEDRGEQYF.